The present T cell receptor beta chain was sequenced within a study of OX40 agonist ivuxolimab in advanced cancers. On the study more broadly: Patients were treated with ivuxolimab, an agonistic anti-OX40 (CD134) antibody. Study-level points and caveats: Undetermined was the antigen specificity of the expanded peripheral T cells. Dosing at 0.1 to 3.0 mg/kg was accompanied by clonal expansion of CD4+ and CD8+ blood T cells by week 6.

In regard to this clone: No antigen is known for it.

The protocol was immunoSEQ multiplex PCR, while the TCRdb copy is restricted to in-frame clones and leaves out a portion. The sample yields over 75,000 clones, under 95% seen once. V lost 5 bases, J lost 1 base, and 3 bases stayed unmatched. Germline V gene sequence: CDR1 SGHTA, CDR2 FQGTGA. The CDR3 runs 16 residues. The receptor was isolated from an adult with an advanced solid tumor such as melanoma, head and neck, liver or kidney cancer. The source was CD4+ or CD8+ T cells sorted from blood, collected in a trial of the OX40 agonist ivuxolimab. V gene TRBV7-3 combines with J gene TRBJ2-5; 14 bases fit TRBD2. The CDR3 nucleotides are TGTGCCAGCAGCCCCGGACTAGCGGGGGGCCAAGAGACCCAGTACTTC. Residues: CASSPGLAGGQETQYF. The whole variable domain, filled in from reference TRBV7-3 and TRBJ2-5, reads GAGVSQTPSNKVTEKGKYVELRCDPISGHTALYWYRQSLGQGPEFLIYFQGTGAADDSGLPNDRFFAVRPEGSVSTLKIQRTERGDSAVYLCASSPGLAGGQETQYFGPGTRLLVL.